This T cell receptor (beta chain) is from a study of blood T cells in healthy people across ages. Germline CDR1 reads MNHNS; CDR2 reads SASEGT. V lost 9 bases to trimming and J lost 7 bases; unmatched junction nucleotides: 8. The CDR3 runs to 14 residues. The authors extracted at least 6 micrograms of total RNA per sample. A sample-barcoded 5' primer and a J-beta primer mix were used in a second PCR of about 6 to 12 cycles. Each CDR3 protein gets one entry after TCRdb re-called the 5' RACE reads with MiXCR. There are some 860,000 distinct CDR3 sequences in the sample; 56% occur only once, and about a quarter lies in the top ten.

The V and J genes are TRBV6-1 and TRBJ2-3, with 12 bases identical to TRBD2. The TCR was taken from a man aged 40-50 years in good health. Sample: blood. DNA of the CDR3: TGTGCCAGTCAGACTAGCGGGAGTACAAATACGCAGTATTTT. This codes for CASQTSGSTNTQYF.